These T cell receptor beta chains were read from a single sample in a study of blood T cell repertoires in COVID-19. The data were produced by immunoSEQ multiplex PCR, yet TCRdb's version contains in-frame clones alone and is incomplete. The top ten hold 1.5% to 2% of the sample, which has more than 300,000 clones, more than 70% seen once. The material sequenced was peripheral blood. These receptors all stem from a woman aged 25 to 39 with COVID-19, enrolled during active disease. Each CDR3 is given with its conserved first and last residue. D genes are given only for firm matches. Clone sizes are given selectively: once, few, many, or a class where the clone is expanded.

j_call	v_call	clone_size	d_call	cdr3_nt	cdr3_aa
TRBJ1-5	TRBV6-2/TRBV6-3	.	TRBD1	TGTGCCAGCAGCATTGGGACAGGGAGGCATCAGCCCCAGCATTTT	CASSIGTGRHQPQHF
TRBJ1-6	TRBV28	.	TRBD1	TGTGCCAGCAGTTTCAGTGACAGGGCAACCCTCCACTTT	CASSFSDRATLHF
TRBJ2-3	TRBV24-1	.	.	TGTGCCACCAGTGATTTATCGGCAGATACGCAGTATTTT	CATSDLSADTQYF
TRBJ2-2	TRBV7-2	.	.	TGTGCCAGCAGCGAAACCCCGACAGGTGCGAACACCGGGGAGCTGTTTTTT	CASSETPTGANTGELFF
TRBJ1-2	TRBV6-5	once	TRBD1	TGTGCCAGCAGCCGGGACAGCGTCTATGGCTACACCTTC	CASSRDSVYGYTF
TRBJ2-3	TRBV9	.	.	TGTGCCAGCAGACAGGGTTTGGGTACAGATACGCAGTATTTT	CASRQGLGTDTQYF
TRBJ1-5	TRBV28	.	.	TGTGCCAGCAGTTTATACAGGGTTAGCAATCAGCCCCAGCATTTT	CASSLYRVSNQPQHF
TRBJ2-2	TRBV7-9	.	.	TGTGCCAGCAGCCCACAAAACACCGGGGAGCTGTTTTTT	CASSPQNTGELFF
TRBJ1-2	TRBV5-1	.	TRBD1	TGCGCCAGCAGGGGGTTCCAGGGGGCGCTTGGCTACACCTTC	CASRGFQGALGYTF
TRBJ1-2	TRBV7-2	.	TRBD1	TGTGCCAGCAGCCCGGCGACAGGGGGAAGGAATGGCTACACCTTC	CASSPATGGRNGYTF
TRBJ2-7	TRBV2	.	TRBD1	TGTGCCAGCAAACCGGGACAGCTCTTCTACGAGCAGTACTTC	CASKPGQLFYEQYF
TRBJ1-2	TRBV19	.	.	TGTGCCAGTAATACCGACTTAGATTACTATGGCTACACCTTC	CASNTDLDYYGYTF
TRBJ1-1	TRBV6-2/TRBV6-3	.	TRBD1	TGTGCCAGCAGTGACAGGGGTGGGGACACTGAAGCTTTCTTT	CASSDRGGDTEAFF
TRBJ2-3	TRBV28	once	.	TGTGCCAGCAGTTTACAGGGTATCACAGATACGCAGTATTTT	CASSLQGITDTQYF
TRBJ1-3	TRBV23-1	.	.	TGCGCCAGCACTCCTGGGGGCCCAGAAAGTAACTCTGGAAACACCATATATTTT	CASTPGGPESNSGNTIYF
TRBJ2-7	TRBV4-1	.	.	TGCGCCAGCAGCCAAGACACAGGGCCCTACGAGCAGTACTTC	CASSQDTGPYEQYF
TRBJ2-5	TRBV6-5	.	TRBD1	TGTGCCAGCAGTTACTCGGGGACAGGGAAGGAAGAGACCCAGTACTTC	CASSYSGTGKEETQYF
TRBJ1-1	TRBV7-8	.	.	TGTGCCAGCAGCTTAGTTTGGTATAAGAGCCCCAGGGCAGCTTTCTTT	CASSLVWYKSPRAAFF
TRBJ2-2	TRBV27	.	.	TGTGCCAGCAGTTCCCGACAGAACACCGGGGAGCTGTTTTTT	CASSSRQNTGELFF
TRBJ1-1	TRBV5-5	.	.	TGTGCCAGCAGCCTTGCGGGGACCGGCTATAGGAACACTGAAGCTTTCTTT	CASSLAGTGYRNTEAFF
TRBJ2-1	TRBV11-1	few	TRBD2	TGTGCCAGCAGCCGCCAAGCGGGCGGGAGGTTCTTC	CASSRQAGGRFF
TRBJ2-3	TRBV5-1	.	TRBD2	TGCGCCAGCAGCCCGCTCCCGACTAGCGGGGGAACAGATACGCAGTATTTT	CASSPLPTSGGTDTQYF